The text below deals with one T cell receptor (beta chain). These data belong to a study of T-cell reconstitution after alpha-beta-depleted transplantation in children. Molecular barcoding with unique molecular identifiers was used for the TCRbeta library. TCRdb re-analysed the PCR reads in MiXCR, keeping a single row per CDR3 protein. The data contain a few hundred thousand distinct CDR3 sequences, roughly 15% of them seen just once; the ten biggest clones take up around 30%. This CDR3 comprises 16 residues. V lost 2 bases and J 0 bases, leaving 11 bases between the germline ends. This specimen consisted of PBMCs, mostly from graft donor cells, obtained 360 days after TCRalphabeta/CD19-depleted stem cell transplant. The chain joins TRBV12-3 or TRBV12-4 to TRBJ2-4; maybe TRBD1 (5 bases). The receptor was derived from a boy less than two years old who had a stem cell transplant for Wiskott-Aldrich syndrome, so the T cells may come from the graft donor. CDR3 sequence: CASSLWGRLAKNIQYF. The CDR3, as DNA: TGTGCCAGCAGTTTATGGGGCAGGTTAGCCAAAAACATTCAGTACTTC.